This note documents a single T cell receptor (beta chain) sequence. Its target is unknown. The data derive from a study of T cell responses to AZD1222 COVID-19 vaccine. Study-wide findings and caveats: Most donors were white British, females outnumbered males, and clonal diversity was possibly underestimated. At 160-218 and 743-854, vaccine-associated CD4 TCRs were dominant, and they spanned spike.

Generated by immunoSEQ multiplex PCR, the TCRdb table keeps only in-frame clones and is missing some. The sample lists over 150,000 clones; approximately 90% were seen once. This CDR3 is 14 amino acids long. J lost 5 bases, V lost 2 bases, and 5 bases had no gene match. Germline V gene lookup returns CDR1 MNHNY and CDR2 SVGAGI (reference sequence). The source of this sequence is an adult in good health. Here the sequenced sample was peripheral blood, taken on day 0 of AZD1222 vaccination. V usage is TRBV6-6 and J usage is TRBJ1-2; 7 nucleotides agree with TRBD1. The CDR3 is CASSYGQGVYGYTF. The CDR3 nucleotides are TGTGCCAGCAGTTACGGCCAGGGGGTGTATGGCTACACCTTC.